This TCR beta chain was retrieved from a study of T cell responses to AZD1222 COVID-19 vaccine (dated by TCRdb to the early 2020s). A note on the overall study: Because spike-specific TCR depth and breadth did not differ between the two schedules, AZD1222 recipients who got a second dose at roughly 4 weeks were pooled with those who got a second dose at roughly 12 weeks. A total of approximately 240 trial participants underwent TCR sequencing, of whom 207 received two doses of AZD1222 and some 25 received two doses of the MenACWY control vaccine. Trial participants were enrolled by age into 18-55, 56-69 and 70-plus year subgroups, with roughly 160, 29 and 62 TCR-sequenced participants respectively. Summary of the overall study and its limitations: Participants were mostly white British and included more females than males, and it was suggested by the authors that clonal diversity may have been underestimated. In the small 56-69-year group, the increase in depth fell short of significance, most likely because of low power. Conclusions about previously exposed vaccinees are limited because only six or seven AZD1222 recipients were SARS-CoV-2 seropositive at baseline. Because no day 14 peak-response samples were available, the repertoires could be characterized only after the peak T cell response. The whole spike protein was spanned by vaccine-associated CD4 TCRs, and dominant responses were seen in regions 160-218 and 743-854. A significant rise in spike-specific TCR breadth and depth was observed after two AZD1222 doses relative to day 0 and relative to MenACWY recipients. Epitopes outside the regions mutated in the B.1.351 and B.1.1.7 variants were reportedly recognized by nearly half of the unique spike-specific TCRs.

Regarding this clone: Its antigen remains unidentified. Base quality data are lacking; no much larger clone is found one base away.

According to the germline V gene, CDR1 reads MNHEY and CDR2 reads SVGAGI. Reading from cysteine to phenylalanine, the CDR3 counts 14 amino acids. CDR3 DNA is the only sequence kept; it has 42 bases, read in frame from the first base. Trimming costs V 10 bases and J 0 bases, and their ends lie 16 bases apart. The CDR3 regions of human TCRbeta chains were analyzed by immunosequencing. The source study handled its data this way. TCRs in the repertoires were matched against a reference library of SARS-CoV-2-specific TCRs that had been generated with the MIRA antigen-specificity platform. Breadth was defined as the fraction of unique TCRs that were SARS-CoV-2-associated, and depth was defined as the fraction of total T cells that were SARS-CoV-2-associated. Using the MIRA data, each spike-specific TCR was mapped to the spike region that the TCR reacts to and placed in a CD4 or CD8 class. Log10-transformed breadth and depth values were compared by one-way ANOVA with Sidak's multiple comparisons tests. Sourced from immuneACCESS, this table was stored by TCRdb with only in-frame sequences that have V and J called. A share of the clones is absent; for the studies checked, an unresolved V gene accounts for under half, and the remainder has no known explanation. D and trimming come from the DNA, and the V and J calls and clone size come from that table. This sample is represented by 100,000 or so clones; around 80% of them were singletons. 4% to 6% of the sample is taken by the ten largest.

What this sample's time point label stands for: baseline before first vaccination. The vaccinee samples were drawn from two UK trials, COV001 and COV002, one of which was a single-blind randomized controlled phase 2/3 trial testing AZD1222 (ChAdOx1 nCoV-19) in healthy adults. Trial participant PBMC samples were collected at day 0 and day 28 after the second dose for TCRbeta chain sequencing. The V and J segments used are TRBV6-5 and TRBJ2-7, with the D gene possibly TRBD1 or TRBD2, each one fitting 5 bases. This receptor was identified in an adult in good health. The sample was peripheral blood, taken on day 0 of AZD1222 vaccination. Read as DNA, the sequence is TGTGCCACCAAATACCGGGACCCCTCCTACGAGCAGTACTTC. This encodes CATKYRDPSYEQYF.